This T cell receptor beta chain was captured by sequencing in a study of T-cell memory formation after mild COVID-19. Overall study: TCR clusters mostly belonged to single donors.

TCRdb redid the calling of the 5' RACE reads with MiXCR, one entry per CDR3 protein. The data contain some 450,000 distinct CDR3 sequences, 15% to 25% of them singletons. General study findings and limits: The second-wave clones peaking on day 37 were not confirmed as SARS-CoV-2-specific. Memory sampled before infection contained some responding clones, suggesting cross-reactive memory joined.

This clonotype occurred a few times. The antigen is not known. J was trimmed by 0 bases and V by 4 bases; bases with no gene match: 7. In germline, CDR1 is SGHDT, CDR2 YYEEEE. This CDR3 is 15 amino acids long. The V and J genes are TRBV5-6 and TRBJ2-7; 7 bases map to TRBD1. The receptor was isolated from an adult woman who had mild COVID-19 (a few samples of this study predate the infection). Cell type and time point are not known. The sequenced sample was PBMCs or a T cell subset sorted from them (not recorded which). CDR3 nucleotide sequence: TGTGCCAGCAGCCCAGGACAGGTCTTCTCCTACGAGCAGTACTTC. Residues: CASSPGQVFSYEQYF.